The 32 T cell receptor beta chains below were found in one sample sequenced in a study of blood T cell repertoires in COVID-19. Method: immunoSEQ multiplex PCR; TCRdb's copy keeps in-frame clones and lacks some. The repertoire holds 90,000 to 120,000 clones, with more than 75% as singletons. The sequenced material came from peripheral blood. These receptors were obtained from a man aged 55-75 years with acute or convalescent COVID-19.

The J gene is TRBJ2-3, the V gene TRBV2; 9 bases match TRBD2. V was clipped by 9 bases and J by 1 base; unmatched bases: 2. Germline loops: CDR1 SNHLY, CDR2 FYNNEI. The length of the CDR3 is 13 residues. In nucleotides, the CDR3 is TGTGCCAGAAAGCGGGAGGGCACAGATACGCAGTATTTT. Its protein is CARKREGTDTQYF.

This chain joins TRBV18 and TRBJ2-3; 7 bases align to TRBD1. Per the germline V gene, CDR1 is KGHSH and CDR2 is LQKENI. The CDR3 extends over 15 amino acids. Trimming removed 4 bases from V and 1 base from J; junction bases left unmatched: 5. The CDR3 reads CASSRDRARTDTQYF. The CDR3, as DNA: TGTGCCAGCTCACGAGACAGGGCACGCACAGATACGCAGTATTTT.

CDR3 DNA: TGCGCCAGCAGCCCGGGGACAGGGACCATGAACACTGAAGCTTTCTTT. Amino acids: CASSPGTGTMNTEAFF. The chain couples TRBV5-1 to TRBJ1-1; 9 positions agree with TRBD1. Germline-derived CDR1 and CDR2 are SGHRS and YFSETQ. The CDR3 runs 16 residues. The J segment lost 0 bases and the V segment lost 4 bases, leaving 7 bases of the junction unmatched.

The chain combines TRBV5-1 with TRBJ2-3; D ambiguous. Trimming pared 3 bases from V and 0 bases from J, leaving 5 bases between. This CDR3 spans 13 amino acids. Looked up from germline, CDR1 is SGHRS and CDR2 is YFSETQ. The CDR3 loop reads CASSSGSTDTQYF. The CDR3 nucleotides read TGCGCCAGCAGCTCCGGGAGCACAGATACGCAGTATTTT.

This clone was counted once. This rearrangement joins TRBV19 to TRBJ2-1; tentatively, D is TRBD1 (6 bases). The CDR3 is made up of 14 amino acids. V lost 5 bases, J lost 8 bases, and 16 bases lay in between. Germline V gives CDR1 LNHDA, CDR2 SQIVND (reference sequence). The CDR3 loop is CASSWFDRSHEQFF. DNA of the CDR3: TGTGCCAGTAGTTGGTTTGACAGGTCCCATGAGCAGTTCTTC.

The J gene is TRBJ1-6, the V gene TRBV9; D is possibly TRBD1 (5 bases). The V gene's germline CDR1 is SGDLS and CDR2 YYNGEE. V lost 4 bases to trimming and J lost 3 bases, with 11 bases between them. The CDR3 consists of 15 residues. CDR3 DNA: TGTGCCAGCAGCTTCCGACAGAGCTATAATTCACCCCTCCACTTT. It codes for CASSFRQSYNSPLHF. The full variable domain, its missing parts supplied by reference TRBV9 and TRBJ1-6, is DSGVTQTPKHLITATGQRVTLRCSPRSGDLSVYWYQQSLDQGLQFLIQYYNGEERAKGNILERFSAQQFPDLHSELNLSSLELGDSALYFCASSFRQSYNSPLHFGNGTRLTVT.

This clone was picked up one time. The CDR3 coding sequence is TGTGCCATCACGTCGACGGGGAACACCGGGGAGCTGTTTTTT. Protein: CAITSTGNTGELFF. The V gene is TRBV10-3, the J gene TRBJ2-2; D ambiguous. Trimming stripped 7 bases from V and 1 base from J, with 10 bases between. Per the germline V gene, CDR1 is ENHRY and CDR2 is SYGVKD. CDR3 length equals 14 residues.

V is TRBV7-9 and J is TRBJ2-3; 7 bases are shared with TRBD1. The ends lost 4 bases at V and 0 bases at J; junction bases unmatched: 1. The CDR3 has 14 amino acids. Germline lookup yields CDR1 SEHNR and CDR2 FQNEAQ (reference sequence). CDR3 sequence reads: CASSSDRSTDTQYF. For the CDR3, the DNA is TGTGCCAGCAGCTCGGACAGGAGCACAGATACGCAGTATTTT.

The CDR3: CASSQAYRGRTEAFF. CDR3 coding DNA: TGCGCCAGCAGCCAAGCCTACAGGGGTCGAACTGAAGCTTTCTTT. The J gene is TRBJ1-1, the V gene TRBV4-1; 7 nucleotides align to TRBD1. The germline gives CDR1 MGHRA, CDR2 YSYEKL. V trimming: 1 base; J trimming: 5 bases; junction bases outside the gene matches: 7. The CDR3 has 15 amino acids.

The chain combines TRBV28 with TRBJ2-7, with D perhaps TRBD1 (6 bases). V was cut by 4 bases and J by 1 base, with 11 bases left in between. From germline, CDR1 is MDHEN and CDR2 SYDVKM. This CDR3 is built from 14 residues. This CDR3 is CASSSAGTSYEQYF. Written as DNA, the CDR3 is TGTGCCAGCAGTTCAGCCGGGACATCCTACGAGCAGTACTTC.

In DNA, the CDR3 is TGCGCCAGCAGTCAATGGGACAGGGTGAGCACAGATACGCAGTATTTT. This encodes CASSQWDRVSTDTQYF. The chain employs TRBV23-1 and TRBJ2-3; 9 nucleotides agree with TRBD1. TRBV23-1 is marked as an open reading frame, function uncertain. V lost 1 base and J lost 0; bases outside the gene matches: 2. This CDR3 comprises 16 residues.

This rearrangement joins TRBV7-9 to TRBJ1-2; 7 bases map to TRBD1. The CDR3 has 15 residues. With 4 bases clipped from V and 7 bases from J, the junction kept 12 bases outside the gene matches. Germline lookup yields CDR1 SEHNR and CDR2 FQNEAQ (reference sequence). In DNA form, the CDR3 reads TGTGCCAGCAGCTCCGGTATAGGACAGGTTCTTGGCTACACCTTC. Its protein is CASSSGIGQVLGYTF.

The chain employs TRBV5-1 and TRBJ2-7, with 9 bases fitting TRBD1. The CDR3 is made up of 13 amino acids. Losses at the gene ends were 6 bases for V and 4 bases for J; bases not matched to a gene: 5. CDR1 and CDR2 (germline): SGHRS, YFSETQ. The CDR3 bases are TGCGCCAGCAATTCGGGACAGGGTTACGAGCAGTACTTC. Residues: CASNSGQGYEQYF.

This clone showed up just a few times. The rearrangement joins TRBV5-1 to TRBJ1-2; maybe TRBD1 (6 bases). The CDR3 totals 15 residues. Germline values: CDR1 SGHRS, CDR2 YFSETQ. Trimming stripped 4 bases from V and 1 base from J, with 14 bases between. The CDR3 bases are TGCGCCAGCAGCCCCTTTATACAGGGTAACTATGGCTACACCTTC. Its protein is CASSPFIQGNYGYTF. Full variable domain (outside the CDR3, taken from reference TRBV5-1 and TRBJ1-2): KAGVTQTPRYLIKTRGQQVTLSCSPISGHRSVSWYQQTPGQGLQFLFEYFSETQRNKGNFPGRFSGRQFSNSRSEMNVSTLELGDSALYLCASSPFIQGNYGYTFGSGTRLTVV.

The CDR3, as DNA: TGTGCCAGCAGCTCCCAAGGTGTACGGCAAGGGGATCAGCCCCAGCATTTT. Translated: CASSSQGVRQGDQPQHF. This chain links TRBV7-2 with TRBJ1-5, with D perhaps TRBD1 (5 bases). The CDR3 is 17 amino acids. The V and J ends lost 4 bases and 5 bases respectively, with 21 bases between them. Per the germline V gene, CDR1 is SGHTA and CDR2 is FQGNSA.

V usage is TRBV28 and J usage is TRBJ1-6; 10 bases fit TRBD1. The CDR3 contains 16 residues. V dropped 2 bases and J dropped 7; count of bases not matched to a gene: 5. Per germline, CDR1 MDHEN and CDR2 SYDVKM. The CDR3 protein is CASSLAGQGMNSPLHF. DNA of the CDR3: TGTGCCAGCAGTTTAGCGGGACAGGGGATGAATTCACCCCTCCACTTT. Based on the CDR3 plus reference TRBV28 and TRBJ1-6, the full variable domain is DVKVTQSSRYLVKRTGEKVFLECVQDMDHENMFWYRQDPGLGLRLIYFSYDVKMKEKGDIPEGYSVSREKKERFSLILESASTNQTSMYLCASSLAGQGMNSPLHFGNGTRLTVT.

The V call is TRBV6-6, the J call TRBJ2-6; no clear D gene. In germline, CDR1 is MNHNY, CDR2 SVGAGI (reference sequence). The CDR3 covers 14 residues. Trimming shortened V by 5 bases and J by 2 bases, and 7 bases separated the two germline ends. CDR3 coding DNA: TGTGCCAGCAGTCCCCGTGCTGGGGCCAACGTCCTGACTTTC. Amino acid sequence: CASSPRAGANVLTF.

The chain is built from TRBV4-1 and TRBJ1-2; 8 bases fit TRBD1. Germline V gene lookup returns CDR1 MGHRA and CDR2 YSYEKL. This CDR3 contains 15 residues. V was clipped by 1 base and J by 4 bases; unmatched bases: 5. The CDR3 DNA follows: TGCGCCAGCAGCCAAGCGACAGGGGCTCGCTATGGCTACACCTTC. This translates into CASSQATGARYGYTF.

The chain links TRBV18 to TRBJ2-3; possible D gene TRBD1, 6 bases. CDR1 and CDR2 from the germline V gene are KGHSH and LQKENI. This CDR3 spans 16 amino acids. V dropped 2 bases and J dropped 4 bases, with 16 bases sitting between them. CDR3: CASSPVAQGEADTQYF. CDR3 nucleotides: TGTGCCAGCTCACCAGTAGCACAGGGAGAGGCAGATACGCAGTATTTT.

This sequence joins TRBV2 and TRBJ2-2; TRBD1 might be the D (5 bases). Trimming took 3 bases from V and 1 from J, leaving 15 bases between them. Germline lookup yields CDR1 SNHLY and CDR2 FYNNEI. The CDR3 totals 17 residues. The chain's CDR3 is CASSDPQGPRNTGELFF. The CDR3 DNA reads as TGTGCCAGCAGTGATCCCCAGGGTCCCAGGAACACCGGGGAGCTGTTTTTT.

V usage is TRBV18 and J usage is TRBJ1-6; 7 bases agree with TRBD1. J gave up 4 bases and V 8 bases, and 8 bases lay outside the gene matches. The CDR3 loop spans 15 amino acids. Germline V gene sequence: CDR1 KGHSH, CDR2 LQKENI. In nucleotides, the CDR3 is TGTGCCAGCAAAGATGCGGGACAGTATAATTCACCCCTCCACTTT. It is translated as CASKDAGQYNSPLHF.

This sequence joins TRBV6-1 and TRBJ2-3; 8 bases agree with TRBD2. Germline V gene sequence: CDR1 MNHNS, CDR2 SASEGT. V gave up 4 bases and J gave up 2 bases; unmatched junction bases: 8. The CDR3 is made up of 16 amino acids. CDR3 amino acids: CASSVGLAGTTDTQYF. The CDR3, as DNA: TGTGCCAGCAGTGTCGGACTAGCCGGGACCACAGATACGCAGTATTTT.

In this sample, this clone turned up once. Here the CDR3 DNA reads TGTGCCAGCAGCTTAGTTCTAGCGGGAGCGGTTGAGACCCAGTACTTC. This encodes CASSLVLAGAVETQYF. The gene calls are TRBV7-2 and TRBJ2-5; TRBD2 aligns across 10 bases. CDR3 size: 16 residues. CDR1 and CDR2 (germline): SGHTA, FQGNSA. The V and J ends lost 1 base and 5 bases, in that order; junction bases with no gene match: 7.

This clone was observed a few times. The rearrangement joins TRBV4-1 to TRBJ2-7; D not resolved. The V end lost 0 bases, the J end lost 3 bases, and 9 bases lay between the germline ends. The length of the CDR3 is 14 residues. CDR1 and CDR2 from the germline V gene are MGHRA and YSYEKL. Here the CDR3 reads CASSQDLRIYEQYF. For the CDR3, the DNA is TGCGCCAGCAGCCAAGATCTGAGGATCTACGAGCAGTACTTC.

A few counts support this clone. The chain links TRBV5-1 to TRBJ2-2, with 8 bases that match TRBD1. V dropped 8 bases and J dropped 5; count of bases not matched to a gene: 14. Germline CDR1 is SGHRS and CDR2 is YFSETQ. The CDR3 is 16 amino acids. As DNA, the CDR3 is TGCGCCAGTCAAAATACCGGGACAGGCTTTACCGGGGAGCTGTTTTTT. It translates to CASQNTGTGFTGELFF.

The chain joins TRBV10-1 to TRBJ2-1; 9 nucleotides line up with TRBD2. Germline V CDR1 and CDR2: WNHNN, SYGVQD (reference sequence). Germline trimming cut 2 bases from V and 0 bases from J; bases unmatched to any gene: 14. The CDR3 has 20 amino acids. CDR3 residues: CASSEHVLAGSPSSYNEQFF. The CDR3 DNA is TGCGCCAGCAGTGAGCACGTACTAGCGGGCTCACCTAGCTCCTACAATGAGCAGTTCTTC.

The chain combines TRBV29-1 with TRBJ2-7; 8 bases agree with TRBD2. CDR1 is SQVTM and CDR2 is ANQGSEA in the germline V gene. This CDR3 has 14 residues. Trimming at V came to 6 bases and at J to 4 bases, leaving 11 bases not matched to a gene. CDR3: CSVRLAPGGYEQYF. Here the CDR3 DNA reads TGCAGCGTGCGACTAGCGCCCGGGGGATACGAGCAGTACTTC.

The V gene is TRBV6-6, the J gene TRBJ2-1; TRBD2 might be the D (6 bases). V dropped 6 bases and J dropped 12 bases, with 21 bases sitting between them. Germline V gene sequence: CDR1 MNHNY, CDR2 SVGAGI (reference sequence). There are 14 residues in the CDR3. CDR3 nucleotide sequence: TGTGCCAGCAGACAAGGGACTGGATCGGGTGGGCAGTTCTTC. This gives the protein CASRQGTGSGGQFF.

The chain employs TRBV7-8 and TRBJ1-2; 8 bases agree with TRBD1. After removal of 1 base from V and 1 base from J, the junction contained 2 bases not matched to a gene. The length of the CDR3 is 15 residues. Germline CDR1 is SGHVS and CDR2 is FQNEAQ. CDR3 in DNA: TGTGCCAGCAGCTTAGGGACAGGGTATAACTATGGCTACACCTTC. As protein: CASSLGTGYNYGYTF.

This chain uses TRBV5-1 with TRBJ2-3, with D possibly being TRBD1 (6 bases). The CDR3 is made up of 14 amino acids. Germline V gene data show CDR1 as SGHRS and CDR2 as YFSETQ. V was shortened by 3 bases and J by 2 bases, with 10 bases between the two germline ends. The DNA of the CDR3 is TGCGCCAGCAGCTCCGGGACAACCACAGATACGCAGTATTTT. Protein product: CASSSGTTTDTQYF. Full variable domain (missing parts from reference TRBV5-1 and TRBJ2-3): KAGVTQTPRYLIKTRGQQVTLSCSPISGHRSVSWYQQTPGQGLQFLFEYFSETQRNKGNFPGRFSGRQFSNSRSEMNVSTLELGDSALYLCASSSGTTTDTQYFGPGTRLTVL.

V usage is TRBV18 and J usage is TRBJ1-3; D unclear. With 2 bases removed from V and 1 base from J, the gap between germline ends came to 12 bases. CDR1 and CDR2 (germline): KGHSH, LQKENI. The CDR3 covers 16 residues. CDR3 in DNA: TGTGCCAGCTCACCAAAGGGAGAGATATCTGGAAACACCATATATTTT. It is translated as CASSPKGEISGNTIYF.

V usage is TRBV6-5 and J usage is TRBJ1-5; 7 bases fit TRBD1. The CDR3 extends over 14 amino acids. The V segment lost 6 bases and the J segment 6 bases; nucleotides outside the gene matches: 8. From germline, CDR1 is MNHEY and CDR2 SVGAGI. The CDR3 coding sequence is TGTGCCAGCAGCCGACAGGGCCCAGGTCAGCCCCAGCATTTT. Its translation: CASSRQGPGQPQHF.